This TCR beta chain was sequenced during a study of blood T cell repertoires in COVID-19. The overall study: The cDNA or gDNA used as material had been derived from T cells, B-cell-depleted T cells, or PBMCs.

The CDR3 has 15 residues. J was trimmed by 0 bases and V by 7 bases; bases with no gene match: 7. CDR1 is ENHRY, CDR2 SYGVKD, per germline. In the source study's methods: The authors estimated nucleated cell counts from reference gene primer amplification. TCRdb's copy holds only in-frame clones and misses some; the assay was immunoSEQ multiplex PCR. V, J and clone size derive from that table, while D and trimming were established from the DNA sequence. The sample contains 53,000 or so clones, around 79% of which appear only once. The sequenced sample consisted of peripheral blood. This receptor was obtained from a man aged 65-85 years with active or convalescent COVID-19. The rearrangement links TRBV10-3 to TRBJ2-3; 7 bases are shared with TRBD1. CDR3 loop: CAIKGAATSTDTQYF. CDR3 coding DNA: TGTGCCATCAAGGGGGCAGCCACTAGCACAGATACGCAGTATTTT.